One and the same sample provided the 24 T cell receptor beta chains below, sequenced in a study of blood T cell repertoires in COVID-19. Some clones are missing from TCRdb's copy, which holds only in-frame ones; the method was immunoSEQ multiplex PCR. The sample has about 390,000 clones; around nine tenths are singletons. The sequenced sample was PBMCs or T cells enriched from blood (not recorded which). The receptors originated from a woman between 45 and 65 years old who had recovered from COVID-19.

The chain carries TRBV2 and TRBJ2-7; D is unresolved. The ends were cut back, 5 bases at V and 3 bases at J, with 8 bases in the middle. Germline-derived CDR1 and CDR2 are SNHLY and FYNNEI. This CDR3 is built from 12 residues. CDR3 nucleotide sequence: TGTGCCAGCAGTTCTTCCGGCTACGAGCAGTACTTC. Encoded protein: CASSSSGYEQYF.

This chain joins TRBV6-5 and TRBJ2-1, with D possibly TRBD2 on 6 matching bases. Germline-derived CDR1 and CDR2 are MNHEY and SVGAGI. This CDR3 comprises 15 residues. V was trimmed by 7 bases and J by 8 bases, leaving 21 bases between them. CDR3 region: CASTSPRRGLDEQFF. The DNA for the CDR3 is TGTGCCAGCACTTCACCCCGGAGGGGCCTGGATGAGCAGTTCTTC.

V is TRBV2 and J is TRBJ1-1; TRBD1 agrees at 9 bases. Unmatched junction bases numbered 8, after V lost 4 bases and J lost 5 bases. The CDR3 is 15 amino acids. From germline, CDR1 is SNHLY and CDR2 FYNNEI. The CDR3 is CASSASGQGATEAFF. The CDR3 nucleotides are TGTGCCAGCAGTGCTTCGGGACAGGGTGCTACTGAAGCTTTCTTT.

This clone has a single count. The CDR3 region is CASSSTYDAGDTEAFF. The CDR3 nucleotides are TGTGCCAGCAGCTCCACTTATGACGCGGGAGACACTGAAGCTTTCTTT. V usage is TRBV13 and J usage is TRBJ1-1, with D hard to call. This CDR3 has 16 residues. Trimming removed 4 bases at V and 3 bases at J, with 18 bases between. The V gene's germline CDR1 is PRHDT and CDR2 FYEKMQ (reference sequence).

The chain joins TRBV30 to TRBJ2-7; 7 bases map to TRBD1. CDR1 and CDR2 (germline): GTSNPN, SVGIG (reference sequence). V dropped 1 base and J dropped 6; count of bases not matched to a gene: 9. This CDR3 is built from 14 residues. The CDR3 nucleotides read TGTGCCTGGAGTGCCACGGACAGGCTAGGCGAGCAGTACTTC. This codes for CAWSATDRLGEQYF.

The chain carries TRBV5-8 and TRBJ2-7, with a weak D call TRBD2 (6 bases). CDR1 is SGHTS, CDR2 YDEGEE, per germline. The CDR3 covers 14 residues. V was clipped by 4 bases and J by 2 bases, with 13 bases between them. The CDR3 loop is CASSPAPGAYEQYF. CDR3 nucleotide sequence: TGTGCCAGCAGCCCCGCCCCGGGGGCCTACGAGCAGTACTTC. The complete variable domain, with remaining parts taken from reference TRBV5-8 and TRBJ2-7, reads EAGVTQSPTHLIKTRGQQATLRCSPISGHTSVYWYQQALGLGLQFLLWYDEGEERNRGNFPPRFSGRQFPNYSSELNVNALELEDSALYLCASSPAPGAYEQYFGPGTRLTVT.

The chain has TRBV6-2 or TRBV6-3 and TRBJ1-5; TRBD1 is a possible D gene (6 bases). With 0 bases removed from V and 7 bases from J, the gap between germline ends came to 19 bases. CDR3 length: 17 amino acids. Germline V gives CDR1 MNHEY, CDR2 SVGEGT. The CDR3 DNA reads as TGTGCCAGCAGTTACTCGATTAGCTTGGGGGCTCTGCAGCCCCAGCATTTT. It codes for CASSYSISLGALQPQHF.

The chain couples TRBV7-2 to TRBJ2-1; a weak D match, TRBD1 (6 bases). Germline CDR1 reads SGHTA; CDR2 reads FQGNSA. Trimming removed 6 bases from V and 5 bases from J, with 20 bases in between. The CDR3 consists of 16 residues. The CDR3 DNA reads TGTGCCAGCAGAGACCCCGCATGGGACACTAACAATGAGCAGTTCTTC. The encoded protein is CASRDPAWDTNNEQFF.

The chain combines TRBV27 with TRBJ1-1, with D perhaps matching TRBD1 (6 bases). In germline, CDR1 is MNHEY, CDR2 SMNVEV (reference sequence). The CDR3 sequence is 14 residues long. With 5 bases removed from V and 5 bases from J, the gap between germline ends came to 15 bases. The CDR3 is CASSPGGTPTEAFF. The CDR3 DNA sequence: TGTGCCAGCAGTCCCGGGGGGACACCGACTGAAGCTTTCTTT.

The chain joins TRBV20-1 to TRBJ1-1, with D tentatively TRBD1 (5 bases). CDR1 is DFQATT and CDR2 is SNEGSKA in the germline V gene (reference sequence). V shed 3 bases and J shed 5 bases, with 7 bases lying between them. CDR3 length: 11 amino acids. The CDR3 sequence: CSASQGTEAFF. In nucleotides, the CDR3 is TGCAGTGCTAGTCAGGGTACTGAAGCTTTCTTT.

This chain connects TRBV4-1 to TRBJ1-5, with TRBD1 matching 8 bases. The ends lost 4 bases at V and 3 bases at J; junction bases unmatched: 5. The CDR3 spans 15 residues. Germline values: CDR1 MGHRA, CDR2 YSYEKL. The CDR3 nucleotides read TGCGCCAGCAGCCCACAGGGACAGGTCAATCAGCCCCAGCATTTT. It codes for CASSPQGQVNQPQHF.

V usage is TRBV18 and J usage is TRBJ1-1; TRBD1 matches 11 bases. Germline CDR1 and CDR2: KGHSH and LQKENI. V lost 5 bases, J lost 5 bases, and 7 bases stayed unmatched. CDR3 size: 15 residues. The CDR3 loop is CASSAVGQGGTEAFF. In DNA, the CDR3 is TGTGCCAGCTCAGCCGTGGGACAGGGGGGAACTGAAGCTTTCTTT.

This clone was picked up a small number of times. The V gene is TRBV30, the J gene TRBJ2-4; the D gene is possibly TRBD2 (6 bases). The CDR3 runs 16 residues. Between the trimmed V and J ends, which lost 1 base and 1 base, there was a span of 14 bases. From germline, CDR1 is GTSNPN and CDR2 SVGIG (reference sequence). The CDR3 sequence: CAWSAGTSAAKNIQYF. DNA for the CDR3: TGTGCCTGGAGTGCCGGGACTTCAGCCGCCAAAAACATTCAGTACTTC.

The rearrangement uses TRBV4-2 and TRBJ1-5; D unresolved. Trimming took off 1 base at V and 0 bases at J, with 16 bases between the two ends. This CDR3 is 18 amino acids long. The germline gives CDR1 LGHNA, CDR2 YNFKEQ. The CDR3 reads CASSQVVLGGSSNQPQHF. In DNA form, the CDR3 reads TGTGCCAGCAGCCAAGTTGTCCTCGGAGGGTCTAGCAATCAGCCCCAGCATTTT.

The J gene is TRBJ1-1, the V gene TRBV3-1 (or the pseudogene TRBV3-2); the D is unclear. Deletions cut 3 bases from V and 0 bases from J, with 5 bases between. Germline CDR1 and CDR2: LGHDT and YNNKEL (reference sequence). The CDR3 loop spans 13 amino acids. The CDR3 DNA reads TGTGCCAGCAGCCATCAGATGAACACTGAAGCTTTCTTT. It is translated as CASSHQMNTEAFF.

This rearrangement joins TRBV30 to TRBJ2-2, with TRBD2 identical over 10 bases. Germline values: CDR1 GTSNPN, CDR2 SVGIG (reference sequence). The ends lost 0 bases at V and 7 bases at J; junction bases unmatched: 5. This CDR3 is built from 15 residues. In DNA, the CDR3 is TGTGCCTGGAGTGTCGGTCTAGCGGGGGTCGGGGAGCTGTTTTTT. Protein sequence: CAWSVGLAGVGELFF.

The rearrangement links TRBV7-8 to TRBJ1-2; D uncertain. This CDR3 is built from 14 residues. The V gene lost 1 base and the J gene lost 5 bases, with 11 bases spanning the gap. CDR1 SGHVS and CDR2 FQNEAQ come from the germline V gene. CDR3: CASSLEGGKYGYTF. The CDR3 nucleotides are TGTGCCAGCAGCTTAGAGGGAGGAAAGTATGGCTACACCTTC.

This clone was observed a single time. This chain joins TRBV7-2 and TRBJ1-2, with D unresolved. Trimming left V 1 base short and J 13 bases short, with 22 bases between. CDR1 is SGHTA, CDR2 FQGNSA, per germline. This CDR3 spans 15 amino acids. This CDR3 reads CASSLGGLDPTVCTF. Written as DNA, the CDR3 is TGTGCCAGCAGCTTAGGAGGGCTGGACCCAACTGTGTGCACCTTC.

The genes are TRBV4-2 and TRBJ1-2; D possibly corresponds to TRBD1 (5 bases). This CDR3 comprises 13 residues. Germline CDR1 reads LGHNA; CDR2 reads YNFKEQ. Trimming pared 3 bases from V and 4 bases from J, leaving 9 bases between. CDR3 protein: CASSQAGPYGYTF. The CDR3 coding sequence is TGTGCCAGCAGCCAGGCGGGACCCTATGGCTACACCTTC.

This clone has a single count. J is TRBJ1-4 and V is TRBV30; a possible D gene is TRBD1 (6 bases). Trimming took 0 bases from V and 4 from J, leaving 9 bases between them. From germline, CDR1 is GTSNPN and CDR2 SVGIG (reference sequence). The CDR3 contains 14 residues. CDR3 amino acids: CAWSVGGGNEKLFF. CDR3 nucleotide sequence: TGTGCCTGGAGTGTAGGGGGGGGTAATGAAAAACTGTTTTTT.

This clone was counted a single time. The chain recombines TRBV3-1 (or the pseudogene TRBV3-2) with TRBJ2-2, with D possibly matching TRBD2 (6 bases). The germline V gene encodes CDR1 LGHDT and CDR2 YNNKEL (reference sequence). The V gene lost 5 bases and the J gene lost 5 bases, with 21 bases spanning the gap. This CDR3 contains 17 residues. The CDR3 coding sequence is TGTGCCAGCAGCTACACCCTTGGGAAGGGGAGGACCGGGGAGCTGTTTTTT. Amino acid sequence: CASSYTLGKGRTGELFF.

The rearrangement links TRBV5-1 to TRBJ2-1; TRBD2 might be the D (6 bases). Per the germline V gene, CDR1 is SGHRS and CDR2 is YFSETQ. The CDR3 extends over 13 amino acids. The V gene lost 4 bases and the J gene lost 7 bases, with 12 bases spanning the gap. The chain's CDR3 is CASSDPGGNEQFF. Here the CDR3 DNA reads TGCGCCAGCAGCGACCCCGGGGGTAATGAGCAGTTCTTC.

The gene calls are TRBV12-1 and TRBJ1-1. TRBV12-1 is reported as a pseudogene. This CDR3 is built from 13 residues. The CDR3 DNA sequence: TGTGCCAGCAGCGGGGGGGTGAACACTGAAGCTTTCTTT. Translation gives CASSGGVNTEAFF.

The chain uses TRBV5-4 and TRBJ1-1; the match to TRBD1 covers 10 bases. The germline gives CDR1 SGHNT, CDR2 YYREEE (reference sequence). Losses at the gene ends were 9 bases for V and 4 bases for J; bases not matched to a gene: 18. The CDR3 extends over 17 amino acids. The DNA of the CDR3 is TGTGCCACCAAGATCAGGGACAGGGGAAGTTCTGGCACTGAAGCTTTCTTT. It is translated as CATKIRDRGSSGTEAFF.